The 18 T cell receptor beta chains given below trace back to one sample, sequenced in a study of T cells in Graves' hyperthyroidism and ophthalmopathy (dated by TCRdb to the late 2010s). Library method: multiplex PCR. Sequencing relied on an Illumina HiSeq 2000. The TCR beta CDR3 regions were amplified from the RNA transcripts. For the first round of RT-PCR on the TCR CDR3, the HTBI primer set was used together with the Qiagen OneStep RT-PCR kit. TCRdb reran the public reads through fastp at Q25 and MiXCR, keeping productive beta chains. Entries are consolidated by CDR3 protein sequence, retaining the most common genes and DNA. The sample table contains some 580,000 distinct CDR3 sequences; only one count was recorded for 16% of them. In total, the top ten clones hold 3% to 4% of the sample. The sequenced sample was blood. The receptors here all came from a woman aged 40 to 50 with Graves' ophthalmopathy.

The chain combines TRBV27 with TRBJ1-2; D call uncertain. This CDR3 has 14 residues. The V gene lost 2 bases and the J gene lost 8 bases, with 15 bases spanning the gap. Per the germline V gene, CDR1 is MNHEY and CDR2 is SMNVEV (reference sequence). In DNA, the CDR3 is TGTGCCAGCAGTTTAGGAGGAAGATCGAAGGGCTACACCTTC. The encoded protein is CASSLGGRSKGYTF.

The chain carries TRBV30 and TRBJ1-6; D gene uncertain. This CDR3 is 15 amino acids long. CDR1 and CDR2 (germline): GTSNPN, SVGIG (reference sequence). V lost 0 bases to trimming and J lost 9 bases, with 15 bases between them. The CDR3 is CAWSVRPGVGSPLHF. The CDR3 nucleotides read TGTGCCTGGAGTGTACGGCCGGGAGTGGGTTCACCCCTCCACTTT. The whole variable domain, filled in from reference TRBV30 and TRBJ1-6, reads SQTIHQWPATLVQPVGSPLSLECTVEGTSNPNLYWYRQAAGRGLQLLFYSVGIGQISSEVPQNLSASRPQDRQFILSSKKLLLSDSGFYLCAWSVRPGVGSPLHFGNGTRLTVT.

This clonotype was observed many times. This chain joins TRBV2 and TRBJ2-1; D uncertain. Germline lookup yields CDR1 SNHLY and CDR2 FYNNEI. The CDR3 is 12 residues long. Deletions cut 6 bases from V and 9 bases from J, with 12 bases between. This chain's CDR3 is CASRSRAAEQFF. DNA of the CDR3: TGTGCCAGCAGATCGCGTGCAGCTGAGCAGTTCTTC.

At least ten counts were recorded for this clonotype. The chain recombines TRBV5-1 with TRBJ2-7; no clear D gene. Germline V lookup: CDR1 SGHRS, CDR2 YFSETQ. This CDR3 region has 14 residues. V shed 0 bases and J shed 5 bases, with 12 bases lying between them. CDR3 residues: CASSLGSPRDEQYF. As DNA, the CDR3 is TGCGCCAGCAGCTTGGGGTCGCCCCGGGACGAGCAGTACTTC.

A few counts support this clonotype. The chain links TRBV20-1 to TRBJ2-7, with 11 bases matching TRBD2. The CDR3 contains 15 residues. Germline V gene lookup returns CDR1 DFQATT and CDR2 SNEGSKA (reference sequence). The trim removed 6 bases at V and 3 bases at J, leaving 10 bases unmatched. The CDR3 nucleotides read TGCAGTGCGGGGAGCGGGACTAGCGGCATCTACGAGCAGTACTTC. It is translated as CSAGSGTSGIYEQYF.

The chain has TRBV2 and TRBJ1-3; a possible D gene is TRBD1 (6 bases). V lost 11 bases, J lost 8 bases, and 22 bases lay in between. CDR3 length: 14 amino acids. Germline CDR1 SNHLY, CDR2 FYNNEI. Here the CDR3 reads CASAAGAMGDTIYF. As DNA, the CDR3 is TGTGCCTCAGCTGCAGGGGCCATGGGGGACACCATATATTTT.

This clonotype occurred many times. The genes are TRBV28 and TRBJ2-6; TRBD1 matches 9 bases. Trimming cost V 5 bases and J 3 bases; bases outside gene matches: 5. Per the germline V gene, CDR1 is MDHEN and CDR2 is SYDVKM. This CDR3 is built from 16 residues. CDR3 amino acids: CASSPNRGLGANVLTF. The CDR3 nucleotides read TGTGCCAGCAGTCCGAACAGGGGGCTTGGGGCCAACGTCCTGACTTTC.

A single count supports this clonotype. This chain connects TRBV6-1 to TRBJ2-2, with a weak D call TRBD1 (5 bases). Trimming left V 4 bases short and J 4 bases short, with 16 bases between. Germline lookup yields CDR1 MNHNS and CDR2 SASEGT. This CDR3 spans 16 amino acids. CDR3 loop: CASSGFINQGTGELFF. The CDR3 DNA sequence: TGTGCCAGCAGTGGTTTCATCAACCAGGGCACCGGGGAGCTGTTTTTT.

The chain employs TRBV20-1 and TRBJ1-6; 7 bases agree with TRBD1. The germline V gene has CDR1 DFQATT and CDR2 SNEGSKA (reference sequence). The CDR3 is made up of 14 amino acids. The J segment lost 9 bases and the V segment lost 0 bases, leaving 5 bases of the junction unmatched. The CDR3: CSARDQGGSSPLHF. For the CDR3, the DNA is TGCAGTGCTAGAGATCAGGGGGGTAGTTCACCCCTCCACTTT.

This clonotype occurred a few times. Because the CDR3's place on the DNA is in doubt, the DNA is left out and the CDR3 is given as listed by TCRdb. The chain combines TRBV6-2 or TRBV6-3 with TRBJ2-1; the table's TRBD2 call for D was not verified on the DNA. CDR1 and CDR2 (germline): MNHEY, SVGEGT. From its first to its last residue, the CDR3 has 20 amino acids. CDR3 region: CASSGTSGGLYNSLDNEQFF.

The chain couples TRBV5-4 to TRBJ1-1, with 7 positions matching TRBD1. The junction had 8 bases not matched to a gene; V was cut back by 5 bases and J by 1 base. Germline loops: CDR1 SGHNT, CDR2 YYREEE (reference sequence). This CDR3 spans 15 amino acids. The CDR3 region is CASSGGQLTNTEAFF. In DNA form, the CDR3 reads TGTGCCAGCAGTGGGGGACAGCTAACGAACACTGAAGCTTTCTTT.

This clonotype was observed many times. The V gene is TRBV30, the J gene TRBJ1-1; 10 nucleotides agree with TRBD1. The CDR3 totals 13 residues. Germline-derived CDR1 and CDR2 are GTSNPN and SVGIG (reference sequence). V shed 5 bases and J 4 bases; nucleotides not matched to a gene: 4. The CDR3 loop reads CAWLRTGGTEAFF. The CDR3 DNA reads TGTGCCTGGCTACGGACAGGGGGCACTGAAGCTTTCTTT.

With regard to this clonotype: This clone may be a read error of a much larger clone one base away. V gene TRBV12-3 or TRBV12-4 combines with J gene TRBJ2-1; D is unclear. The CDR3 consists of 12 residues. The DNA of the CDR3 is TGTGCCAGCAGTCTACTACACAATGAGCAGCTCTTC. Amino acids: CASSLLHNEQLF.

The chain uses TRBV6-2 or TRBV6-3 and TRBJ2-7; D is possibly TRBD1 or TRBD2 (5 bases each). Trimming removed 5 bases from V and 0 bases from J, with 14 bases in between. The CDR3 runs 15 residues. Germline V gives CDR1 MNHEY, CDR2 SVGEGT. CDR3 in DNA: TGTGCCAGCAGTGGGTGGGACGCACGCTCCTACGAGCAGTACTTC. Translating gives CASSGWDARSYEQYF.

This clonotype occurred a few times. The rearrangement uses TRBV15 and TRBJ2-7; TRBD2 agrees at 9 bases. This CDR3 is 16 amino acids long. The germline CDR1 and CDR2 sequences are LNHNV and YYDKDF (reference sequence). J lost 3 bases, V lost 5 bases, and 11 bases had no gene match. Written as DNA, the CDR3 is TGTGCCACCAGCTATGGCATAGCGGGAGCCTTCTACGAGCAGTACTTC. Its translation: CATSYGIAGAFYEQYF.

This clonotype was detected only once. The chain is built from TRBV20-1 and TRBJ2-7, with TRBD2 matching 7 bases. With 0 bases clipped from V and 2 bases from J, the junction kept 4 bases outside the gene matches. The length of the CDR3 is 14 residues. Germline V gene lookup returns CDR1 DFQATT and CDR2 SNEGSKA (reference sequence). DNA of the CDR3: TGCAGTGCTAGAGAGCGGGGGACTACCTACGAGCAGTACTTC. It encodes CSARERGTTYEQYF.

The V call is TRBV2, the J call TRBJ2-2; 9 bases align to TRBD1. V lost 6 bases, J lost 5 bases, and 10 bases stayed unmatched. The CDR3 extends over 16 amino acids. CDR1 is SNHLY and CDR2 is FYNNEI in the germline V gene. The CDR3, as DNA: TGTGCCAGCAGGATCGAGGGACAGGGTATAACCGGGGAGCTGTTTTTT. It is translated as CASRIEGQGITGELFF.

This clonotype appeared a few times. V is TRBV5-8 and J is TRBJ1-5, with D perhaps TRBD1 (6 bases). Trimming cost V 6 bases and J 0 bases, with 25 bases left between them. This CDR3 has 19 residues. Looked up from germline, CDR1 is SGHTS and CDR2 is YDEGEE. The CDR3 region is CASIMGVGGPSVSNQPQHF. In DNA form, the CDR3 reads TGTGCCAGCATCATGGGGGTTGGGGGGCCCTCCGTTAGCAATCAGCCCCAGCATTTT.